The rows below give T cell receptor beta chains drawn from one sample of a study of cytomegalovirus exposure and HLA in healthy donors. TCRdb keeps only in-frame clones here, not all; method: immunoSEQ multiplex PCR. The sample data list tens of thousands of clones. Sequencing was carried out using PBMCs. The source is a woman in her twenties or thirties in good health and CMV-seronegative. CDR3s include the opening cysteine and the closing phenylalanine or tryptophan. Fields, in order: V gene, D gene, J gene, CDR3 DNA, CDR3 protein. A D gene is named only where the DNA matches it firmly.

>TRBV18|NA|TRBJ2-2
TGTGCCAGCTCACGGAGGGGAAGCACCGGGGAGCTGTTTTTT
CASSRRGSTGELFF
>TRBV18|TRBD2|TRBJ2-5
TGTGCCAGCTCACAGACTAGCGGGAGTGGGCAAGAGACCCAGTACTTC
CASSQTSGSGQETQYF
>TRBV20-1|NA|TRBJ2-5
TGCAGTGCTCCGCGGGTGGAGACCCAGTACTTC
CSAPRVETQYF
>TRBV30|NA|TRBJ2-6
TGTGCCGGGGAGAAGAGGAGCTCTGGGGCCAACGTCCTGACTTTC
CAGEKRSSGANVLTF
>TRBV27|NA|TRBJ1-2
TGTGCCAGCAGTATCACTCCTACGTATGGCTACACCTTC
CASSITPTYGYTF
>TRBV6-1|NA|TRBJ2-7
TGTGCCTGCTGGAGCGGGACAACCTACGAGCAGTACTTC
CACWSGTTYEQYF
>TRBV7-9|NA|TRBJ2-2
TGTGCCAGCAGCTTATCGGACTCAGGGGCGGACACCGGGGAGCTGTTTTTT
CASSLSDSGADTGELFF
>TRBV6-5|NA|TRBJ1-5
TGTGCCAGCAGTTACTCATGGGGGGGTAATCAGCCCCAGCATTTT
CASSYSWGGNQPQHF
>TRBV4-2|NA|TRBJ2-3
TGTGCCAGCAGCCAAGCCTACACAGATACGCAGTATTTT
CASSQAYTDTQYF
>TRBV6-1|TRBD1|TRBJ2-3
TGTGCCAGCGGATTCGACAGGGGGGGTGTGAATACGCAGTATTTT
CASGFDRGGVNTQYF
>TRBV2|NA|TRBJ1-1
TGTGCCAGCAGATACGAGTCTGAAGCTTTCTTT
CASRYESEAFF
>TRBV7-9|NA|TRBJ2-5
TGTGCCAGCAGCTTAGGAGGAATCCGCTTGGGTGGGGAGACCCAGTACTTC
CASSLGGIRLGGETQYF
>TRBV2|TRBD1|TRBJ2-7
TGTGCCAGCAGTCCCGAGGGGACAGGGGGTAGAATCTACGAGCAGTACTTC
CASSPEGTGGRIYEQYF
>TRBV19|TRBD2|TRBJ2-6
TGTGCCAGTAGTACAAGGGGGGTAGCGGGAGCTGGGGCCAACGTCCTGACTTTC
CASSTRGVAGAGANVLTF
>TRBV5-6|TRBD2|TRBJ2-2
TGTGCCAGCAGCTTGCGGGGGGGCACCGGGGAGCTGTTTTTT
CASSLRGGTGELFF
>TRBV5-8|NA|TRBJ1-1
TGTGCCAGCAGCTGGCGGGGGAGCACTGAAGCTTTCTTT
CASSWRGSTEAFF
>TRBV28|NA|TRBJ2-2
TGTGCCAGCAGACCGGGACAACAGGACACCGGGGAGCTGTTTTTT
CASRPGQQDTGELFF
>TRBV5-1|TRBD1|TRBJ1-3
TGCGCCAGCACAGAGGGGGCCCCTGGAAACACCATATATTTT
CASTEGAPGNTIYF
>TRBV18|NA|TRBJ2-2
TGTGCCAGCTCACCGTCGGAGACCGGGGAGCTGTTTTTT
CASSPSETGELFF
>TRBV15|NA|TRBJ2-7
TGTGCCACCAGCAGAGCCCGGGATATCCTCTACGAGCAGTACTTC
CATSRARDILYEQYF
>TRBV5-6|NA|TRBJ1-1
TGTGCCAGCAAACAACAGGGCGGGACTGAAGCTTTCTTT
CASKQQGGTEAFF
>TRBV6-6|NA|TRBJ1-2
TGTGCCAGCACCCCGGGAAACTATGGCTACACCTTC
CASTPGNYGYTF
>TRBV30|TRBD1|TRBJ2-3
TGTGCCTGGAGCAGGGGGCGCCCCCCAGATACGCAGTATTTT
CAWSRGRPPDTQYF
>TRBV6-6|TRBD2|TRBJ2-5
TGTGCCAGCAGCCCGACTAGCGGTCAAGAGACCCAGTACTTC
CASSPTSGQETQYF
>TRBV30|TRBD1|TRBJ1-2
TGTGCCTGGAGTTTCCGGGACAGGGGGCGGGGTAGCTATGGCTACACCTTC
CAWSFRDRGRGSYGYTF
>TRBV7-9|NA|TRBJ2-5
TGTGCCAGCAGCTTAGGTGGCGTTAGCGGAGAGACCCAGTACTTC
CASSLGGVSGETQYF
>TRBV7-9|NA|TRBJ1-1
TGTGCCAGCAGCTTACAGGGAATGGGTGAAGCTTTCTTT
CASSLQGMGEAFF
>TRBV5-1|NA|TRBJ2-3
TGCGCCAGCAGCTTGGAACAGACCACAGATACGCAGTATTTT
CASSLEQTTDTQYF
>TRBV5-6|NA|TRBJ2-7
TGTGCCAGCCAGACAGGTGGGGTTGGCTACGAGCAGTACTTC
CASQTGGVGYEQYF
>TRBV10-3|TRBD2|TRBJ2-3
TGTGCCATCAGTCCCCGGACTAGCGGGACCTACACAGATACGCAGTATTTT
CAISPRTSGTYTDTQYF
>TRBV18|NA|TRBJ1-6
TGTGCCAGCTCACCAGTCGATAATTCACCCCTCCACTTT
CASSPVDNSPLHF
>TRBV27|NA|TRBJ2-7
TGTGCCAGCAGTTATACAGGCATGGGTGAGCAGTACTTC
CASSYTGMGEQYF
>TRBV10-2|TRBD2|TRBJ2-1
TGCGCCAGCAGCGCTGGGACTAGCGGCCACAATGAGCAGTTCTTC
CASSAGTSGHNEQFF
>TRBV28|NA|TRBJ2-5
TGTGCCAGCAGTTTTCCCCCCATCAATCAAGAGACCCAGTACTTC
CASSFPPINQETQYF
>TRBV5-1|NA|TRBJ1-2
TGCGCCAGCAGCCTAGAGCGGATTGCCGGCTATGGCTACACCTTC
CASSLERIAGYGYTF
>TRBV28|TRBD2|TRBJ2-7
TGTGCCAGCAGTTCATCGGGACTAGCGGGAGGGCCTGTCTACGAGCAGTACTTC
CASSSSGLAGGPVYEQYF
>TRBV30|NA|TRBJ2-2
TGTGCCGCTCGTTCGAGGGATATACCAACCGGGGAGCTGTTTTTT
CAARSRDIPTGELFF
>TRBV18|NA|TRBJ2-3
TGTGCCAGCTCACCGTTGGAGAGAGATACGCAGTATTTT
CASSPLERDTQYF
>TRBV5-1|TRBD1|TRBJ1-1
TGCGCCAGCAGCCCGGGACAGGGGGCCACTGAAGCTTTCTTT
CASSPGQGATEAFF
>TRBV6-5|NA|TRBJ1-1
TGTGCCAGCAGTTACTCTCCGATCGGAGAGGAAGCTTTCTTT
CASSYSPIGEEAFF
>TRBV12-5|NA|TRBJ1-1
TGTGCTAGTGGTCCGATTGGAGGGGCTGAAGCTTTCTTT
CASGPIGGAEAFF
>TRBV6-5|NA|TRBJ2-5
TGTGCCAGCAGTGAGGGGTTACAGGGAGAGACCCAGTACTTC
CASSEGLQGETQYF
>TRBV19|TRBD1|TRBJ1-1
TGTGCCAGTAGTATCGAAGGGGGCGATAACACTGAAGCTTTCTTT
CASSIEGGDNTEAFF
>TRBV30|NA|TRBJ2-7
TGTGCCTGGACAAGGGGAGGCTACGAGCAGTACTTC
CAWTRGGYEQYF
>TRBV25-1|NA|TRBJ1-1
TGTGCCAGCAGTTCCTCAGGGTCCCCCGAAGCTTTCTTT
CASSSSGSPEAFF
>TRBV6-5|NA|TRBJ2-7
TGTGCCAGCACGGGGGGCAGGGCGGGGGAGCAGTACTTC
CASTGGRAGEQYF
>TRBV19|TRBD1|TRBJ1-5
TGTGCCAGTAGCCTCAGGGGGGATCAGCCCCAGCATTTT
CASSLRGDQPQHF
>TRBV11-3|TRBD1|TRBJ2-3
TGTGCCAGCAGCTCCAACGTGCCGGGACAGGGGGGCGCAGATACGCAGTATTTT
CASSSNVPGQGGADTQYF